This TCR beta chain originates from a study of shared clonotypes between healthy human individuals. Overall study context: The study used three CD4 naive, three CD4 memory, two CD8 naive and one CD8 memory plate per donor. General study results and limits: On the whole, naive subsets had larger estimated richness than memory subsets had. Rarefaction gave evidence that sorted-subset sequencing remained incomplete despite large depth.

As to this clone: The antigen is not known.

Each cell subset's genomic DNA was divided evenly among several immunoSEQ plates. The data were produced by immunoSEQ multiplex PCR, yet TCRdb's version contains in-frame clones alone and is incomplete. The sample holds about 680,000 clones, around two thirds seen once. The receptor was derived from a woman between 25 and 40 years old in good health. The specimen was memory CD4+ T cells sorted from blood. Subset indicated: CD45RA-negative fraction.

This CDR3 reads CASSTRLAGGPGNEQFF. CDR3 nucleotide sequence: TGTGCCAGCAGCACACGACTAGCGGGAGGGCCGGGCAATGAGCAGTTCTTC. This chain joins TRBV7-9 and TRBJ2-1; 14 nucleotides line up with TRBD2. The CDR3 length is 17 residues. CDR1 and CDR2 from the germline V gene are SEHNR and FQNEAQ (reference sequence). Unmatched junction bases numbered 9, after V lost 5 bases and J lost 6 bases.